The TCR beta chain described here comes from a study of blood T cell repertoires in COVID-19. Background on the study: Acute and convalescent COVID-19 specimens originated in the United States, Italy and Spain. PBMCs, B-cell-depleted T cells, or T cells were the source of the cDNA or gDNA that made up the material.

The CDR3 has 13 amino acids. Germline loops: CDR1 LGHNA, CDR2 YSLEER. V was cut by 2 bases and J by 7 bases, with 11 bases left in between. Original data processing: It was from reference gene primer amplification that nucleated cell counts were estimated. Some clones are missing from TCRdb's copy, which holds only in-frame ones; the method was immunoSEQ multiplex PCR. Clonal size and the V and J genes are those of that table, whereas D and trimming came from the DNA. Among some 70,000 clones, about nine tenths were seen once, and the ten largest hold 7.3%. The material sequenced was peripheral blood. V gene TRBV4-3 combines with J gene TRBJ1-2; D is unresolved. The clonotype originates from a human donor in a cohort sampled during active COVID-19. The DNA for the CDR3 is TGCGCCAGCAGCCAACCCCCCTCGGGTGGCTACACCTTC. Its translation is CASSQPPSGGYTF.